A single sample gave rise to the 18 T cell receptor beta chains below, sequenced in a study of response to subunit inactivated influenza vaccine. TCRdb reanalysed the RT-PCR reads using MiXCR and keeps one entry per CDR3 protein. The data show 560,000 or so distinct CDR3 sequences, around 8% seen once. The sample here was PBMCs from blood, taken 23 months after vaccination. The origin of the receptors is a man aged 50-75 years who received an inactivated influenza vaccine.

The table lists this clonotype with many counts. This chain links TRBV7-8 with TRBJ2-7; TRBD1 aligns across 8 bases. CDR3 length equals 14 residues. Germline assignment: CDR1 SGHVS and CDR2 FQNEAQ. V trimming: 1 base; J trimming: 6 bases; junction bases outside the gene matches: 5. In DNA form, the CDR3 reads TGTGCCAGCAGCTTAGGGACAGGGTTATTCGAGCAGTACTTC. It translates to CASSLGTGLFEQYF. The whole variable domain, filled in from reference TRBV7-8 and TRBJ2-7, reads GAGVSQSPRYKVAKRGQDVALRCDPISGHVSLFWYQQALGQGPEFLTYFQNEAQLDKSGLPSDRFFAERPEGSVSTLKIQRTQQEDSAVYLCASSLGTGLFEQYFGPGTRLTVT.

The CDR3 sequence: CASSQERQDNQPQHF. In nucleotides, the CDR3 is TGTGCCAGCAGCCAAGAGAGACAGGACAATCAGCCCCAGCATTTT. The chain uses TRBV4-2 and TRBJ1-5; tentative D call: TRBD1 (6 bases). Deletions cut 0 bases from V and 3 bases from J, with 9 bases between. The CDR3 totals 15 residues. The germline gives CDR1 LGHNA, CDR2 YNFKEQ.

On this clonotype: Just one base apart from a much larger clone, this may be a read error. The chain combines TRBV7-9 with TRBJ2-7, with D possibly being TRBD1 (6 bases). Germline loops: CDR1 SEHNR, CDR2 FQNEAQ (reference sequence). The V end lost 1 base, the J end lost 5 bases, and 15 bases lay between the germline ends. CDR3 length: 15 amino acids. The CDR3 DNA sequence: TGTGCCAGCAGCTTAGGGGGGACAACCGACCACGAGCAGTACTTC. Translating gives CASSLGGTTDHEQYF.

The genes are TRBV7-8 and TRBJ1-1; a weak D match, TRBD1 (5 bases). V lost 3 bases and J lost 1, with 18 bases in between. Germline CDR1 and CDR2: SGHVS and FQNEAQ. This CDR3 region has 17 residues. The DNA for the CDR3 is TGTGCCAGCAGCTTTCAGCGGGGTTGGGACGGGAACACTGAAGCTTTCTTT. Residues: CASSFQRGWDGNTEAFF. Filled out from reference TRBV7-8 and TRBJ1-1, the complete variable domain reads GAGVSQSPRYKVAKRGQDVALRCDPISGHVSLFWYQQALGQGPEFLTYFQNEAQLDKSGLPSDRFFAERPEGSVSTLKIQRTQQEDSAVYLCASSFQRGWDGNTEAFFGQGTRLTVV.

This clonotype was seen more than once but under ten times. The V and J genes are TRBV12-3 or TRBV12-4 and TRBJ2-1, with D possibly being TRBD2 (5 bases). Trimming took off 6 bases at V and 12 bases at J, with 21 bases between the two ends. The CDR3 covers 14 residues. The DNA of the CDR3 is TGTGCCAGCAGCCCTGGAGGACGCGTCCCGTGGCAGTTCTTC. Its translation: CASSPGGRVPWQFF.

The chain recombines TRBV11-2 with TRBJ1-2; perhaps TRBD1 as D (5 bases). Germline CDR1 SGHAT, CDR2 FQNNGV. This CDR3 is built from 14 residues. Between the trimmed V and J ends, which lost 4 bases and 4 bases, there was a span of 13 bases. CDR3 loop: CASSYGDYGYGYTF. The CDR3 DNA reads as TGTGCCAGCAGCTACGGGGACTATGGCTATGGCTACACCTTC.

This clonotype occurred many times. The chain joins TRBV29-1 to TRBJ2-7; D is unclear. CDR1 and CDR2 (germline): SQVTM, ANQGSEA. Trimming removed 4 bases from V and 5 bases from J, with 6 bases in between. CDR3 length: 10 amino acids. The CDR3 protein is CSVVGNEQYF. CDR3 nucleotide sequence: TGCAGCGTTGTAGGGAACGAGCAGTACTTC.

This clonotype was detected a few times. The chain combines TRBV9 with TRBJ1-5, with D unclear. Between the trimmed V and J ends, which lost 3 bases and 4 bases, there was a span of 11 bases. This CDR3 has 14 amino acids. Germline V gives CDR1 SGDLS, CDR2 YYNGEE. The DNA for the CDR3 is TGTGCCAGCAGCGAGGAGGACGGAAATCAGCCCCAGCATTTT. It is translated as CASSEEDGNQPQHF.

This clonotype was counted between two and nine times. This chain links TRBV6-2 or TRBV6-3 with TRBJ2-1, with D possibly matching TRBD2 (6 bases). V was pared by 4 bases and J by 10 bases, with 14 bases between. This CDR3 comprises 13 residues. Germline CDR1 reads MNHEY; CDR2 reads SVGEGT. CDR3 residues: CASSSVGLAEQFF. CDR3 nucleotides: TGTGCCAGCAGTTCCGTGGGGCTAGCGGAGCAGTTCTTC.

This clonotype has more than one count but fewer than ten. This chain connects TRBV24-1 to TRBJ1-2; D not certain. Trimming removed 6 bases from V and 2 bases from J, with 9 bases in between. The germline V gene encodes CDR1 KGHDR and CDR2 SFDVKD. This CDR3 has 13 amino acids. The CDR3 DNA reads TGTGCCACCAGTAAGACAACGAACTATGGCTACACCTTC. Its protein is CATSKTTNYGYTF.

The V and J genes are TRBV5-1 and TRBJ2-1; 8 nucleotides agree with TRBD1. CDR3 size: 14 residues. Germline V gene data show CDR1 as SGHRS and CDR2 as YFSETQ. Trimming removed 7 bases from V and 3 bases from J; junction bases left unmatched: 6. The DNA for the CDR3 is TGCGCCAGCGGCCAAGGACAGGGCTACAATGAGCAGTTCTTC. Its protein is CASGQGQGYNEQFF. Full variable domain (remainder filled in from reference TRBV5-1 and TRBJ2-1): KAGVTQTPRYLIKTRGQQVTLSCSPISGHRSVSWYQQTPGQGLQFLFEYFSETQRNKGNFPGRFSGRQFSNSRSEMNVSTLELGDSALYLCASGQGQGYNEQFFGPGTRLTVL.

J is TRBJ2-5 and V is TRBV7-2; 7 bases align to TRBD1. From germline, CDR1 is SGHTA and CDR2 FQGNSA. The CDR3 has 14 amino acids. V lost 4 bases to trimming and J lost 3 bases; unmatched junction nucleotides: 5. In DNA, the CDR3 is TGTGCCAGCAGCTCCTGGGACAGCAAAGAGACCCAGTACTTC. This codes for CASSSWDSKETQYF.

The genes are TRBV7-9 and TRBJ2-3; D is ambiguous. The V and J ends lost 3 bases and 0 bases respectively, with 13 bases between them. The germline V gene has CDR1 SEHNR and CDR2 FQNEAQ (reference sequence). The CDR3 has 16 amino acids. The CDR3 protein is CASSFPSRTSTDTQYF. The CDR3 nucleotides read TGTGCCAGCAGCTTTCCCTCCAGAACTAGCACAGATACGCAGTATTTT. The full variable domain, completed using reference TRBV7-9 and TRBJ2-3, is DTGVSQNPRHKITKRGQNVTFRCDPISEHNRLYWYRQTLGQGPEFLTYFQNEAQLEKSRLLSDRFSAERPKGSFSTLEIQRTEQGDSAMYLCASSFPSRTSTDTQYFGPGTRLTVL.

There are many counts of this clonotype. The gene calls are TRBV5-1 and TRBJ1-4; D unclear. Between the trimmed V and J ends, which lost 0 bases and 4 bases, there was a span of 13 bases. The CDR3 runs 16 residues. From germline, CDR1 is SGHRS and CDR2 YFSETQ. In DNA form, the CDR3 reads TGCGCCAGCAGCTTGGCCTTTGTAGAAAATAATGAAAAACTGTTTTTT. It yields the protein CASSLAFVENNEKLFF.

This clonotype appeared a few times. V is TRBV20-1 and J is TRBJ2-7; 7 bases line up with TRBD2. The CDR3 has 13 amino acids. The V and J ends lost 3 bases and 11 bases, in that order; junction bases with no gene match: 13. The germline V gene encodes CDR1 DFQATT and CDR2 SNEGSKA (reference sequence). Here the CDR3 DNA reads TGCAGTGCTAGCCTAGCGGATGGTTATTGGAAGTACTTC. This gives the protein CSASLADGYWKYF.

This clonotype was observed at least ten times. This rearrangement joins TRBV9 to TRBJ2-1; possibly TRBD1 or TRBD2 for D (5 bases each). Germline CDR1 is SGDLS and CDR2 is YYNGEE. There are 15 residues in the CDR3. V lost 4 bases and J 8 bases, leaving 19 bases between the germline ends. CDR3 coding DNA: TGTGCCAGCAGCAAGACAGTAACCTCGCGGGATGAGCAGTTCTTC. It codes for CASSKTVTSRDEQFF. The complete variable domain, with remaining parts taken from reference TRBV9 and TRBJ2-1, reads DSGVTQTPKHLITATGQRVTLRCSPRSGDLSVYWYQQSLDQGLQFLIQYYNGEERAKGNILERFSAQQFPDLHSELNLSSLELGDSALYFCASSKTVTSRDEQFFGPGTRLTVL.

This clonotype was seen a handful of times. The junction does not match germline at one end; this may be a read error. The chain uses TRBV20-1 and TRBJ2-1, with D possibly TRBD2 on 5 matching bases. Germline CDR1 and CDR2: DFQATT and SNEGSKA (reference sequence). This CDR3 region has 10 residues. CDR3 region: CSASTYRAVF. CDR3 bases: TGCAGTGCTAGCACCTACAGAGCGGTCTTC.

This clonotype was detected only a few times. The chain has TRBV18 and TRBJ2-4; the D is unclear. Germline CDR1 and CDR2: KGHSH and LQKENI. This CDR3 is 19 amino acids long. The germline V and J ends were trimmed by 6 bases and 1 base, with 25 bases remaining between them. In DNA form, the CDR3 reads TGTGCCAGCTCCGATAGCATGGACGGATCAGAAAGGGCCAAAAACATTCAGTACTTC. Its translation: CASSDSMDGSERAKNIQYF.